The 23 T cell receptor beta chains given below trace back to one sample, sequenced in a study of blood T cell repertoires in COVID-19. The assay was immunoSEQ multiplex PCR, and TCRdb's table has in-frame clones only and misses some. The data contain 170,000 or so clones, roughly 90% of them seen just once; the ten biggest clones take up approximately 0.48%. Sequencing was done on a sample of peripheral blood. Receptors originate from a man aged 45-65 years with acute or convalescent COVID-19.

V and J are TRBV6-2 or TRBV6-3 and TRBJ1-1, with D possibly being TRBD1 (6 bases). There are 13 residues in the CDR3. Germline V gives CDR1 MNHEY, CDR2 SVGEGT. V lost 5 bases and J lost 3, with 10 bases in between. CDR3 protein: CASSPQGHTEAFF. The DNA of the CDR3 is TGTGCCAGCAGTCCACAGGGCCACACTGAAGCTTTCTTT.

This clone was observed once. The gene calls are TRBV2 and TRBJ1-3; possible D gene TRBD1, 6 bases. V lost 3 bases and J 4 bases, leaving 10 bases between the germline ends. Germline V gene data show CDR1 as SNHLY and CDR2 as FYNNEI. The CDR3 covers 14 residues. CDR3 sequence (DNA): TGTGCCAGCAGTGACCCCAGGGGAGGAAACACCATATATTTT. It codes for CASSDPRGGNTIYF.

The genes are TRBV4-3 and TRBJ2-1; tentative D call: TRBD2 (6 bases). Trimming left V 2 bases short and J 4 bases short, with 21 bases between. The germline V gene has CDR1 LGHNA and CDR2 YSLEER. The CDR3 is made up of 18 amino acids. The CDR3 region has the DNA TGCGCCAGCAGCCAAACCGGGGGTATGATCGGAGCTTACAATGAGCAGTTCTTC. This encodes CASSQTGGMIGAYNEQFF.

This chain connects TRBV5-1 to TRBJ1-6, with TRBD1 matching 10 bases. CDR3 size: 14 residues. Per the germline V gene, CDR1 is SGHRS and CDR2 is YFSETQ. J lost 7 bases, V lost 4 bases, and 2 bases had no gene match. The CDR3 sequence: CASSETGGNSPLHF. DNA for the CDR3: TGCGCCAGCAGCGAGACAGGGGGCAATTCACCCCTCCACTTT.

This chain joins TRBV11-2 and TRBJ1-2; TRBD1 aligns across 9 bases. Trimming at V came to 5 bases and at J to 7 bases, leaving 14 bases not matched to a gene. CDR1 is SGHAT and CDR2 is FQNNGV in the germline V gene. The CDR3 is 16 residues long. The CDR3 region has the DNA TGTGCCAGCAGCCTAATGCCCCAACAGGGGGCAGGTGGCTACACCTTC. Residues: CASSLMPQQGAGGYTF.

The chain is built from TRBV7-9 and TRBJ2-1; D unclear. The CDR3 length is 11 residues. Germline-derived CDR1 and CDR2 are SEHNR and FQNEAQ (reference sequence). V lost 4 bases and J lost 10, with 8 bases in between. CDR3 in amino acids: CASSYLWEQFF. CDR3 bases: TGTGCCAGCAGCTACTTATGGGAGCAGTTCTTC.

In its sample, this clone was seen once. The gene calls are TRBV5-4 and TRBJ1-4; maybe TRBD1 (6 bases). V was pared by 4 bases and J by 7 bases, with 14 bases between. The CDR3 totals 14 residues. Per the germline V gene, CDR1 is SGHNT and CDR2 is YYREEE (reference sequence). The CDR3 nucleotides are TGTGCCAGCAGCGACAGGCAAAGGGGTGAAAAACTGTTTTTT. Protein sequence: CASSDRQRGEKLFF.

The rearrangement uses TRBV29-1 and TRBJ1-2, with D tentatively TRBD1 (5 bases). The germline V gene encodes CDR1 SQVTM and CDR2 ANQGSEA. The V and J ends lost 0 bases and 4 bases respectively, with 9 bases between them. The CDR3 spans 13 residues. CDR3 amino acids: CSVEDRQPYGYTF. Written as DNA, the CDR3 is TGCAGCGTTGAAGATCGACAGCCCTATGGCTACACCTTC.

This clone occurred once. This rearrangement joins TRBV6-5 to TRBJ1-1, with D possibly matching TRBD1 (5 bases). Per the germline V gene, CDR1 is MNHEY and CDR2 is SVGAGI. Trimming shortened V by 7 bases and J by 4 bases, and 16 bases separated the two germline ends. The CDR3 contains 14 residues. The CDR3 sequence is CASTSDPRGTEAFF. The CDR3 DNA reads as TGTGCCAGCACTTCAGACCCAAGGGGCACTGAAGCTTTCTTT.

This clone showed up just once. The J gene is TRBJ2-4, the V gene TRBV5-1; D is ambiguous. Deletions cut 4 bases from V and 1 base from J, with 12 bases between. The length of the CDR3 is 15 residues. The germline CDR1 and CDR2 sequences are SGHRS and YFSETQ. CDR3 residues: CASSDSPWAKNIQYF. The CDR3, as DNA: TGCGCCAGCAGCGACTCCCCTTGGGCCAAAAACATTCAGTACTTC.

The CDR3 region has the DNA TGTGCCAGCAGCTTTTGGGGACAGCATCCAGATACGCAGTATTTT. Translating gives CASSFWGQHPDTQYF. V usage is TRBV11-2 and J usage is TRBJ2-3, with 7 bases aligning to TRBD1. Trimming cost V 3 bases and J 4 bases; bases outside gene matches: 7. The CDR3 has 15 residues. The germline CDR1 and CDR2 sequences are SGHAT and FQNNGV.

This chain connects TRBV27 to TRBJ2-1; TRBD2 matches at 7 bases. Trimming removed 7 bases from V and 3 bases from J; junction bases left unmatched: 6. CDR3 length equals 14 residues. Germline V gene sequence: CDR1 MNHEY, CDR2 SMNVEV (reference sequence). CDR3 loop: CASTPAGSYNEQFF. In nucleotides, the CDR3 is TGTGCCAGCACCCCAGCGGGAAGCTACAATGAGCAGTTCTTC.

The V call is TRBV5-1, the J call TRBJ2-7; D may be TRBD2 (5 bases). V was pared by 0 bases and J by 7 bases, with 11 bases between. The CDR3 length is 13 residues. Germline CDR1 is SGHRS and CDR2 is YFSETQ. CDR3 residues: CASSLDMGAEQYV. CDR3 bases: TGCGCCAGCAGCTTGGATATGGGAGCTGAGCAGTACGTC.

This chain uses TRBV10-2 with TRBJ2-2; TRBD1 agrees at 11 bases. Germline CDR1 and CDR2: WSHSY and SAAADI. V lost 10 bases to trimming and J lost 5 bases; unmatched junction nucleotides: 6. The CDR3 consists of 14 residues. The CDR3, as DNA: TGCGCCACCAGGACAGGGGGCGAAACCGGGGAGCTGTTTTTT. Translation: CATRTGGETGELFF.

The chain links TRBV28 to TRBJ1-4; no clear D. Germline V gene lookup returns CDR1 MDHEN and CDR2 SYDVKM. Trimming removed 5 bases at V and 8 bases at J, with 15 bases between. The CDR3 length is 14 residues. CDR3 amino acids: CASSGADLREKLFF. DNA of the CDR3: TGTGCCAGCAGTGGTGCCGATTTGAGGGAAAAACTGTTTTTT.

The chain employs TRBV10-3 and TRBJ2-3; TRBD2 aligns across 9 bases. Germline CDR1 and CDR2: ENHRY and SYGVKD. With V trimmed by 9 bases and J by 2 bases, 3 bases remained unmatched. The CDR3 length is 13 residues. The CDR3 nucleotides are TGTGCCATGGGCGGGAGGGCCACAGATACGCAGTATTTT. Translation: CAMGGRATDTQYF.

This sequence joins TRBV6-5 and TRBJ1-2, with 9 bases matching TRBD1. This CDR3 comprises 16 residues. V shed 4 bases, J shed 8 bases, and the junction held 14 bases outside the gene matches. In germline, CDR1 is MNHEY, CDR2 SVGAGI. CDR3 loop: CASSSALQGAFRGYTF. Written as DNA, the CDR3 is TGTGCCAGCAGTTCCGCGCTACAGGGGGCGTTTCGGGGCTACACCTTC.

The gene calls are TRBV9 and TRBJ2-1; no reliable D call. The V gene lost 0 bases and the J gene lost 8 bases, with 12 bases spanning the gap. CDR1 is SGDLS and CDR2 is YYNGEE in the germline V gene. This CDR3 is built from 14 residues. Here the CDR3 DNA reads TGTGCCAGCAGCGTAGGAGGTGGGTGGGATGAGCAGTTCTTC. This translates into CASSVGGGWDEQFF.

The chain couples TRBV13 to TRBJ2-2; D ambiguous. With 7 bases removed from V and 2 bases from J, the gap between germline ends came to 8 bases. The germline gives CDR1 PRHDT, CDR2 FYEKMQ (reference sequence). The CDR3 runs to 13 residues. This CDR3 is CASIGRNTGELFF. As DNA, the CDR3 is TGTGCCAGCATCGGTCGAAACACCGGGGAGCTGTTTTTT.

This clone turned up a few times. The CDR3, as DNA: TGTGCCAGCTCGTCGAGACAGGGAAAAAACCTCGTCGGGGCTTTCTTT. Amino acids: CASSSRQGKNLVGAFF. The chain recombines TRBV18 with TRBJ1-1; 7 bases align to TRBD1. Looked up from germline, CDR1 is KGHSH and CDR2 is LQKENI. The CDR3 extends over 16 amino acids. J was trimmed by 11 bases and V by 6 bases; bases with no gene match: 21.

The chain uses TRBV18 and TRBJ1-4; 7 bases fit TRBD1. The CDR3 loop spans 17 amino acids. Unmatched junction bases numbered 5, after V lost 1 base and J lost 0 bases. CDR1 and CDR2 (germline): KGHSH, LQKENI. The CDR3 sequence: CASSPQPGTATNEKLFF. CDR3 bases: TGTGCCAGCTCACCACAACCGGGGACAGCAACTAATGAAAAACTGTTTTTT. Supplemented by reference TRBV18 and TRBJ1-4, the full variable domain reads NAGVMQNPRHLVRRRGQEARLRCSPMKGHSHVYWYRQLPEEGLKFMVYLQKENIIDESGMPKERFSAEFPKEGPSILRIQQVVRGDSAAYFCASSPQPGTATNEKLFFGSGTQLSVL.

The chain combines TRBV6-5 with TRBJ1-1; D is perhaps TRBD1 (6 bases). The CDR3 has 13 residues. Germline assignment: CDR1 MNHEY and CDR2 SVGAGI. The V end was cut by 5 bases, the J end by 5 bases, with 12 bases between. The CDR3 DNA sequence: TGTGCCAGCAGTAAACAGGGTAGGACTGAAGCTTTCTTT. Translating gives CASSKQGRTEAFF.

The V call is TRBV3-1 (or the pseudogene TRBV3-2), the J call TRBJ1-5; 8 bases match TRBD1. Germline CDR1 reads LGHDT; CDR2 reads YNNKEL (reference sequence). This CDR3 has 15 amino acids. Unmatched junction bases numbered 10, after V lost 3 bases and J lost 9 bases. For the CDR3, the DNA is TGTGCCAGCAGCCAGGGGACAGGACGAGGGTGGCCCCAGCATTTT. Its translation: CASSQGTGRGWPQHF.